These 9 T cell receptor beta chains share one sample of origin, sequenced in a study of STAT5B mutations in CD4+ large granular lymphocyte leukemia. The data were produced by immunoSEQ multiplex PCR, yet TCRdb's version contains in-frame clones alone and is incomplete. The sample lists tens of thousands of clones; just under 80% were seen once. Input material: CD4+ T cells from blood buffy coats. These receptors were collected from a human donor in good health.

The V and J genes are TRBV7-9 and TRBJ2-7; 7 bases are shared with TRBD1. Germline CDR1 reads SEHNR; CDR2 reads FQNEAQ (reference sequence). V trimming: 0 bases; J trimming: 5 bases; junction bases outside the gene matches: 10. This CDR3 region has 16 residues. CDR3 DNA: TGTGCCAGCAGCTTAGCGGCACAGGGGATTGCACACGAGCAGTACTTC. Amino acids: CASSLAAQGIAHEQYF.

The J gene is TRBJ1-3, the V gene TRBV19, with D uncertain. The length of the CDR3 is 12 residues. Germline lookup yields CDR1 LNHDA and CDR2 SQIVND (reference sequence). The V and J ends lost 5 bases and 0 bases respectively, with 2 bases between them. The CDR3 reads CASSRSGNTIYF. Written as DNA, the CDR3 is TGTGCCAGTAGTCGCTCTGGAAACACCATATATTTT.

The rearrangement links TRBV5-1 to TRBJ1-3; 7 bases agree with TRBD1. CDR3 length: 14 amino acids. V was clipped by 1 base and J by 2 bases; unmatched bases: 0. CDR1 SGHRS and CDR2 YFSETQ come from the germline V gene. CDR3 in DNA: TGCGCCAGCAGCTTGACAGGGGCTGGAAACACCATATATTTT. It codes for CASSLTGAGNTIYF.

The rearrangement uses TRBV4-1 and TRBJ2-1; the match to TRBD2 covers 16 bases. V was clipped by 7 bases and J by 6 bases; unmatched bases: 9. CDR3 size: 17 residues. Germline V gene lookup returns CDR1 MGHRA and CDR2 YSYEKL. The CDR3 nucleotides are TGCGCCAGCACTCCGGGACTAGCGGGAGGGCTCGGCAATGAGCAGTTCTTC. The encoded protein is CASTPGLAGGLGNEQFF.

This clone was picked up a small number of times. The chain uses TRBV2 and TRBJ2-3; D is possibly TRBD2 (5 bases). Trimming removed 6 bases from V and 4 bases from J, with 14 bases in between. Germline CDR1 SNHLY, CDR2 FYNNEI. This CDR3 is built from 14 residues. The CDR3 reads CASSLGSTSDTQYF. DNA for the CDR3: TGTGCCAGCAGCTTGGGGAGCACATCAGATACGCAGTATTTT.

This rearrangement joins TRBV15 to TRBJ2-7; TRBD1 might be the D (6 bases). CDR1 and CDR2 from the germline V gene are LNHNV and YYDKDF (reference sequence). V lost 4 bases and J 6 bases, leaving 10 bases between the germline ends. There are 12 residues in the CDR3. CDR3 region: CATSTTGTEQYF. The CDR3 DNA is TGTGCCACCAGCACTACAGGGACCGAGCAGTACTTC.

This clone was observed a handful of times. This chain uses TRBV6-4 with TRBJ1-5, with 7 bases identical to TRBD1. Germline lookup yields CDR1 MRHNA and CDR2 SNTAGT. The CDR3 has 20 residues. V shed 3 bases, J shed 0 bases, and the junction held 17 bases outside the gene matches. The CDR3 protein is CASSETTGLSDTVSNQPQHF. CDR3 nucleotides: TGTGCCAGCAGTGAGACGACAGGGTTGTCTGATACGGTTAGCAATCAGCCCCAGCATTTT.

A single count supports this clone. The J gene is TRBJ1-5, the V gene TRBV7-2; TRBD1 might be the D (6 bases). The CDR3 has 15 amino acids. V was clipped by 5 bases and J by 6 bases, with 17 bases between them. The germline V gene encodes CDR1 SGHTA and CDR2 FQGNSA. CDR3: CASSQSQGYPQPQHF. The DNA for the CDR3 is TGTGCCAGCAGCCAAAGCCAGGGGTATCCTCAGCCCCAGCATTTT.

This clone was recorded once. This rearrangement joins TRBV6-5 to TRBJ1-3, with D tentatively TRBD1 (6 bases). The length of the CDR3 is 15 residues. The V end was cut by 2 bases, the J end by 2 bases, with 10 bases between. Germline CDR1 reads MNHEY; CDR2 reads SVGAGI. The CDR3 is CASSYGSGAGNTIYF. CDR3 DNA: TGTGCCAGCAGTTACGGCTCAGGGGCTGGAAACACCATATATTTT.